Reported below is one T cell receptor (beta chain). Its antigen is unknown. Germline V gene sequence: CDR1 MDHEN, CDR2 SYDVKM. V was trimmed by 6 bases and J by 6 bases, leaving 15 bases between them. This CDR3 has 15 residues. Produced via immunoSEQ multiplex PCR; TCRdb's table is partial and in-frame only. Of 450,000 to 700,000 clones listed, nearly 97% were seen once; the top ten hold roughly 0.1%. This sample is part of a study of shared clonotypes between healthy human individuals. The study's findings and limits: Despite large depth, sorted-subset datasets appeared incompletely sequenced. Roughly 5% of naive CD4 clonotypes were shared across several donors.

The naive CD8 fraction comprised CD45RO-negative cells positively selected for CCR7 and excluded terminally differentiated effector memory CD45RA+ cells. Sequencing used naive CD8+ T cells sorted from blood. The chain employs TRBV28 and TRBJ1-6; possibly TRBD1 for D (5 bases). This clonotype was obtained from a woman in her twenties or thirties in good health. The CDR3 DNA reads TGTGCCAGCAGCCTACAGGATGGGGCTAATTCACCCCTCCACTTT. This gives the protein CASSLQDGANSPLHF.